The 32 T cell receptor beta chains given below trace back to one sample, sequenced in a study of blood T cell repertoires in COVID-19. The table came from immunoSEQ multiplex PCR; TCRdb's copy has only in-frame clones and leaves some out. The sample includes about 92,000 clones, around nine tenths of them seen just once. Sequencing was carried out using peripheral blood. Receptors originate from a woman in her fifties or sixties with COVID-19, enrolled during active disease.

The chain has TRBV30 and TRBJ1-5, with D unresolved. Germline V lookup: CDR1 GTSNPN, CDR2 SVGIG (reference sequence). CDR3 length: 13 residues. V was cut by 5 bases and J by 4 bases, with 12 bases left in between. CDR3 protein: CAWGITPNQPQHF. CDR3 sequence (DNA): TGTGCCTGGGGCATAACACCGAATCAGCCCCAGCATTTT. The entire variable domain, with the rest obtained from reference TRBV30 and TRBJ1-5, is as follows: SQTIHQWPATLVQPVGSPLSLECTVEGTSNPNLYWYRQAAGRGLQLLFYSVGIGQISSEVPQNLSASRPQDRQFILSSKKLLLSDSGFYLCAWGITPNQPQHFGDGTRLSIL.

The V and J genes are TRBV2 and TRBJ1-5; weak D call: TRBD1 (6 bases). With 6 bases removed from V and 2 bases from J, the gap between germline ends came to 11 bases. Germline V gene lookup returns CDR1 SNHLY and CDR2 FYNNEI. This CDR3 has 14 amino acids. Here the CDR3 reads CASRGARGNQPQHF. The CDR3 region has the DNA TGTGCCAGCAGGGGGGCCAGGGGCAATCAGCCCCAGCATTTT.

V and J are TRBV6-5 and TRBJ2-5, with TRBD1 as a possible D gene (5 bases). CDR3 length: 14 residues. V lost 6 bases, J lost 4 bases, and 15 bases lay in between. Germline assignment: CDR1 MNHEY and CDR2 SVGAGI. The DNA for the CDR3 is TGTGCCAGCAGGGTCGGGCAGGGAAGAGAGACCCAGTACTTC. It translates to CASRVGQGRETQYF.

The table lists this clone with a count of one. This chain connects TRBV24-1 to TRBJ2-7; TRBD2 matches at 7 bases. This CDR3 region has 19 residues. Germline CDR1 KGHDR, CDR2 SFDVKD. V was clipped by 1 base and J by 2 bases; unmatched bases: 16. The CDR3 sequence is CATSDFKAPGLRGAYEQYF. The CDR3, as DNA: TGTGCCACCAGTGATTTTAAGGCCCCGGGCCTCCGGGGGGCCTACGAGCAGTACTTC.

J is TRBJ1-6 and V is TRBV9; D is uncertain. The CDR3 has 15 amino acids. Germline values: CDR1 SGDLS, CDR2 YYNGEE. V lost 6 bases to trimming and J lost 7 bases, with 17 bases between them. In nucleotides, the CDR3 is TGTGCCAGCACTCCGACCAGCGGGAACAATTCACCCCTCCACTTT. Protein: CASTPTSGNNSPLHF.

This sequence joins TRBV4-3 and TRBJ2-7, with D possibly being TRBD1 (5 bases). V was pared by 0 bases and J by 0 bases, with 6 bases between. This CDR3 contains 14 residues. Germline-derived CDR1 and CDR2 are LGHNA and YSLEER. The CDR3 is CASSQDQGSYEQYF. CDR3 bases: TGCGCCAGCAGCCAAGATCAGGGCTCCTACGAGCAGTACTTC.

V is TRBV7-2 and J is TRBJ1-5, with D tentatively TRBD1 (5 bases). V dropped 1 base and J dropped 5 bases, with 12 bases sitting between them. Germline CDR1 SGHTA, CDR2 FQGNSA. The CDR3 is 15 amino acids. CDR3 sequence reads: CASSLGFGGDQPQHF. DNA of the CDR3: TGTGCCAGCAGCTTAGGTTTCGGAGGGGATCAGCCCCAGCATTTT.

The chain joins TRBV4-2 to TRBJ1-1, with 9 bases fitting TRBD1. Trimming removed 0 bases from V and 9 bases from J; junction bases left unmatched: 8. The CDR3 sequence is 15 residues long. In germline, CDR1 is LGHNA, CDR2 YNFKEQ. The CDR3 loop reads CASSQERGQGRKAFF. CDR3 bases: TGTGCCAGCAGCCAAGAGCGAGGACAGGGGAGAAAAGCTTTCTTT.

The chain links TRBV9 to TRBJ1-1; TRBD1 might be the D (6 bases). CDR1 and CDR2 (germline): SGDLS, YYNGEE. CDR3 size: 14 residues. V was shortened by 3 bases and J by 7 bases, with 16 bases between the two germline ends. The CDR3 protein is CASSAGAGVNEAFF. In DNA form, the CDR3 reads TGTGCCAGCAGCGCAGGCGCAGGGGTGAATGAAGCTTTCTTT. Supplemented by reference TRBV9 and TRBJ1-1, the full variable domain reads DSGVTQTPKHLITATGQRVTLRCSPRSGDLSVYWYQQSLDQGLQFLIQYYNGEERAKGNILERFSAQQFPDLHSELNLSSLELGDSALYFCASSAGAGVNEAFFGQGTRLTVV.

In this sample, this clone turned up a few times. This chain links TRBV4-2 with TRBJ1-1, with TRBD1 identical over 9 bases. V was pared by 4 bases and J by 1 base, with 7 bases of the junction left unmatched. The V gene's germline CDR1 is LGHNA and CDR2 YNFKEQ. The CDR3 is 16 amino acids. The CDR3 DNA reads TGTGCCAGCAGCCCTCCCCCGGGACAGGGGAACACTGAAGCTTTCTTT. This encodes CASSPPPGQGNTEAFF.

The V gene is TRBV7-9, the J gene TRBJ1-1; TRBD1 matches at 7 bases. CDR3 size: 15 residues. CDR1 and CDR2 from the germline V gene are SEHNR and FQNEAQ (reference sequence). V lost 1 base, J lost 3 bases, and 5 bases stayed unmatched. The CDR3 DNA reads TGTGCCAGCAGCTTAGGACTGACAGGGTACACTGAAGCTTTCTTT. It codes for CASSLGLTGYTEAFF.

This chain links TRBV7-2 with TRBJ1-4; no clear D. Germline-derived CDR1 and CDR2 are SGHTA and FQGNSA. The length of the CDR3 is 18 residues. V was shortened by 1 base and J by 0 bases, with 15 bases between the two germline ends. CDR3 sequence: CASSLGGSSKATNEKLFF. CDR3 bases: TGTGCCAGCAGCTTAGGAGGCAGTTCTAAGGCAACTAATGAAAAACTGTTTTTT.

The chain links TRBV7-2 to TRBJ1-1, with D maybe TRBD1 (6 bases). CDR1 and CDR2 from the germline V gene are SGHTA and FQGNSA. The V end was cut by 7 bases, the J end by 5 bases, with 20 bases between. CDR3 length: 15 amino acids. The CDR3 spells CASTPHQGLRTEAFF. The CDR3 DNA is TGTGCCAGCACCCCACATCAGGGGCTGAGGACTGAAGCTTTCTTT.

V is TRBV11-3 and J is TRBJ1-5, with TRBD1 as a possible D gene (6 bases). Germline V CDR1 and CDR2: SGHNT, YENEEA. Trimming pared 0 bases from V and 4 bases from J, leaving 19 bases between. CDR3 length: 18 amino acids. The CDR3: CASSLDPFIRTVNQPQHF. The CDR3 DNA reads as TGTGCCAGCAGCTTAGATCCTTTTATCCGGACAGTAAATCAGCCCCAGCATTTT.

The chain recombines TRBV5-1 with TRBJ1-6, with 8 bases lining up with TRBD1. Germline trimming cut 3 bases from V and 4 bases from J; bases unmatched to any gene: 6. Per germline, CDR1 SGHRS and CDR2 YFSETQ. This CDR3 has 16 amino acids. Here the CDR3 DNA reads TGCGCCAGCAGCTGGGGGGGACAGGCTTATAATTCACCCCTCCACTTT. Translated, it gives CASSWGGQAYNSPLHF.

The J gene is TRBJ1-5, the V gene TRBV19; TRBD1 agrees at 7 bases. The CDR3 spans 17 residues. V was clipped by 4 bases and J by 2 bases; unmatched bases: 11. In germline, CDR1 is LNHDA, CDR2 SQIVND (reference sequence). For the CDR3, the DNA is TGTGCCAGTAGTACTCGAACCGTCGGGACAGGCAATCAGCCCCAGCATTTT. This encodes CASSTRTVGTGNQPQHF.

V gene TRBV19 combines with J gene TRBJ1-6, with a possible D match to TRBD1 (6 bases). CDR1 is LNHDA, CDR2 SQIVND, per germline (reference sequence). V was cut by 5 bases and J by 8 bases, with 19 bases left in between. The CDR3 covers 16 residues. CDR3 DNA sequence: TGTGCCAGTAGTCCTTCGGGGGGCCGGATGGATTCACCCCTCCACTTT. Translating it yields CASSPSGGRMDSPLHF.

The CDR3 is CASSSQNGLAGTDTQYF. CDR3 sequence (DNA): TGTGCCAGCAGCTCCCAAAACGGACTAGCGGGGACTGATACGCAGTATTTT. The chain carries TRBV7-3 and TRBJ2-3, with TRBD2 identical over 12 bases. The length of the CDR3 is 17 residues. The germline V gene has CDR1 SGHTA and CDR2 FQGTGA. Germline trimming cut 4 bases from V and 6 bases from J; bases unmatched to any gene: 11.

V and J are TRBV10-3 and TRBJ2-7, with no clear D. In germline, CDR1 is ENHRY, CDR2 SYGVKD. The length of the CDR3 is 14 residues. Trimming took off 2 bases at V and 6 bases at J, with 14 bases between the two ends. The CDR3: CAISEIVTSPEQYF. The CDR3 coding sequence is TGTGCCATCAGTGAGATAGTCACGAGTCCCGAGCAGTACTTC.

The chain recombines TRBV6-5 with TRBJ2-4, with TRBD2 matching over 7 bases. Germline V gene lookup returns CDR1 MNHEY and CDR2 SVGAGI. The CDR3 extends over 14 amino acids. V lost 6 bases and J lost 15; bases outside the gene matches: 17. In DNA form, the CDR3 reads TGTGCCAGCAGGGGTGTAGCGGGCCCCCTTGGTCTGTACTTC. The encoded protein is CASRGVAGPLGLYF.

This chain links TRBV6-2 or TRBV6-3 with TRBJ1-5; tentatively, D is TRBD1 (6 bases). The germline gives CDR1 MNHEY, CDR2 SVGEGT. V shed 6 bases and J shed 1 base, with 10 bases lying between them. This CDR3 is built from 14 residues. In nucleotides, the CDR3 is TGTGCCAGCAGCCGGACAGCCAGCAATCAGCCCCAGCATTTT. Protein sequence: CASSRTASNQPQHF.

CDR3 amino acids: CASSPGLAGAEGTQYF. As DNA, the CDR3 is TGTGCCAGCAGCCCAGGACTAGCGGGGGCTGAGGGCACGCAGTATTTT. V is TRBV7-2 and J is TRBJ2-3; 13 nucleotides match TRBD2. The CDR3 loop spans 16 amino acids. Unmatched junction bases numbered 11, after V lost 5 bases and J lost 9 bases. Germline V lookup: CDR1 SGHTA, CDR2 FQGNSA.

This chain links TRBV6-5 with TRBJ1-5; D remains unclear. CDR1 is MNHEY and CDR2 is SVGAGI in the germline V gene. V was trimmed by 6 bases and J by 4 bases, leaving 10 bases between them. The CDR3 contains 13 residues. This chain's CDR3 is CASSRQQNQPQHF. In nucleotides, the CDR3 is TGTGCCAGCAGCAGACAACAAAATCAGCCCCAGCATTTT.

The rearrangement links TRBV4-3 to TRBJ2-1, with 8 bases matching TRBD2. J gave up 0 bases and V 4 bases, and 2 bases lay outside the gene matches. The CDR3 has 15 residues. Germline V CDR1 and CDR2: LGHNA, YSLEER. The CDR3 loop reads CASSLGTSSYNEQFF. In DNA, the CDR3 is TGCGCCAGCAGCCTTGGGACTAGCTCCTACAATGAGCAGTTCTTC.

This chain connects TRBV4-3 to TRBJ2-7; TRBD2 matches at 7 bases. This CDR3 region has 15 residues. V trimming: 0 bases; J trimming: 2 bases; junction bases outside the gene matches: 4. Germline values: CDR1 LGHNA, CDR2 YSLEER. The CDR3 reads CASSQDSGGAYEQYF. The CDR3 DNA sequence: TGCGCCAGCAGCCAAGATTCTGGGGGGGCCTACGAGCAGTACTTC.

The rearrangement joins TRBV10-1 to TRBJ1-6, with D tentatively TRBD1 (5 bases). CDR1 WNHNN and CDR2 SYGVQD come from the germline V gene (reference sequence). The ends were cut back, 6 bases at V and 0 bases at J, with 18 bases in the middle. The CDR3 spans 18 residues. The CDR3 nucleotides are TGCGCCAGCAGAGGGACTGTTAAACAGAGCTCCTATAATTCACCCCTCCACTTT. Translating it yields CASRGTVKQSSYNSPLHF.

CDR3 sequence (DNA): TGTGCCAGCACCACCGCGTCTGGCGGGGGGCCCTACGAGCAGTACTTC. Its translation: CASTTASGGGPYEQYF. The chain recombines TRBV27 with TRBJ2-7, with 8 bases fitting TRBD2. The V gene's germline CDR1 is MNHEY and CDR2 SMNVEV (reference sequence). V dropped 7 bases and J dropped 2; count of bases not matched to a gene: 13. The CDR3 loop spans 16 amino acids.

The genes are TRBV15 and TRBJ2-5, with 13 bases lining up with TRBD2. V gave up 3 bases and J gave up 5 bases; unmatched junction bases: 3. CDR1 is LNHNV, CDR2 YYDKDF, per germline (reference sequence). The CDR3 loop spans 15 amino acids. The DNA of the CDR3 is TGTGCCACCAGCAGGGGGACTAGCGGGGTTGAGACCCAGTACTTC. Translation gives CATSRGTSGVETQYF.

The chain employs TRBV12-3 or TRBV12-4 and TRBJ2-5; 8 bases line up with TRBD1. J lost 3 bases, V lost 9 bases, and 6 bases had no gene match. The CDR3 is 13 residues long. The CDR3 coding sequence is TGTGCCAGTCTTGAACAGGGGGAAGAGACCCAGTACTTC. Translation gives CASLEQGEETQYF.

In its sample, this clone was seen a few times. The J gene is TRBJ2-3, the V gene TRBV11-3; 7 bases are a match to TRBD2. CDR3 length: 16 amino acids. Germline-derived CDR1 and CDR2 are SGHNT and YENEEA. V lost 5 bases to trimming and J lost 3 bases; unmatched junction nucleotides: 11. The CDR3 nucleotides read TGTGCCAGCAGCCACCGGGGAGGGGCTCGGACAGATACGCAGTATTTT. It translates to CASSHRGGARTDTQYF. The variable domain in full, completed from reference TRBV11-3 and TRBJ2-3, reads EAGVVQSPRYKIIEKKQPVAFWCNPISGHNTLYWYLQNLGQGPELLIRYENEEAVDDSQLPKDRFSAERLKGVDSTLKIQPAELGDSAVYLCASSHRGGARTDTQYFGPGTRLTVL.

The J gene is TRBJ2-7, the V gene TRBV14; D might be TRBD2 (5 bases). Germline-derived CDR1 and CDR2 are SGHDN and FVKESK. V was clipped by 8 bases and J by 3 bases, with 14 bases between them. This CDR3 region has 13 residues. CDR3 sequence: CASEDAGGYEQYF. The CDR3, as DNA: TGTGCCAGCGAGGACGCCGGAGGCTACGAGCAGTACTTC.

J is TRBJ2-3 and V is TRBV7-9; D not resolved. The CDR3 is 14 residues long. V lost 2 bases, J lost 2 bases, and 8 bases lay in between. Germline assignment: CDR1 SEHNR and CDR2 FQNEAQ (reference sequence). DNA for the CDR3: TGTGCCAGCAGCTTAACTGCCGTCACAGATACGCAGTATTTT. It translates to CASSLTAVTDTQYF.